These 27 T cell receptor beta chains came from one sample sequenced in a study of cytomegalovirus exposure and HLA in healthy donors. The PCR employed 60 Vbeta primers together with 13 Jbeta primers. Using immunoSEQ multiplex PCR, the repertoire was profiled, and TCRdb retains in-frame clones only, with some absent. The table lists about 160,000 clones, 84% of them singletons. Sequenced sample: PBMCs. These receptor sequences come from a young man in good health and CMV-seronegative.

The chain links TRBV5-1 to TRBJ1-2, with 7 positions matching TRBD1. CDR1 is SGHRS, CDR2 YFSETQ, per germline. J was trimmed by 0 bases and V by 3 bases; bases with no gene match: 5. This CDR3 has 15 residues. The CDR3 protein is CASSSGQAPNYGYTF. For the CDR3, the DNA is TGCGCCAGCAGCTCCGGACAGGCCCCTAACTATGGCTACACCTTC.

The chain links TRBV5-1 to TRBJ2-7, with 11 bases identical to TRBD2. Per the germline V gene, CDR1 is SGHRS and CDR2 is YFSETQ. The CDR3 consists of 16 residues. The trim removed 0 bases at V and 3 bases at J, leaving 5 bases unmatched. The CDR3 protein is CASSLDGGLAGYEQYF. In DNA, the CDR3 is TGCGCCAGCAGCTTGGACGGCGGACTAGCGGGCTACGAGCAGTACTTC.

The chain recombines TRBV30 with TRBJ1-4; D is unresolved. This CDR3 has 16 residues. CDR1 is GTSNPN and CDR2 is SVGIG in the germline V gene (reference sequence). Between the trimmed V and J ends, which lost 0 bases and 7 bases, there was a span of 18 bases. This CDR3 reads CAWSVLGPGWFEKLFF. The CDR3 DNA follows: TGTGCCTGGAGTGTACTGGGTCCGGGGTGGTTTGAAAAACTGTTTTTT.

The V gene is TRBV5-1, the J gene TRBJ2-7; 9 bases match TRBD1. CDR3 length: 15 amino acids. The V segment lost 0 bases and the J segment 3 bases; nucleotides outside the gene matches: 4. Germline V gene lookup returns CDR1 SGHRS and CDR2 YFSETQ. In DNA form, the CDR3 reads TGCGCCAGCAGCTTGGGGACAGGGGTCATCTACGAGCAGTACTTC. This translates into CASSLGTGVIYEQYF.

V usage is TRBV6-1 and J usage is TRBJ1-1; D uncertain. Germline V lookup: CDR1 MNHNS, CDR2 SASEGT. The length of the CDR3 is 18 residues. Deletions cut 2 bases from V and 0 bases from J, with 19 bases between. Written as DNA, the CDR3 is TGTGCCAGCAGTGAATTTCCTCATCATGAGGATATGAACACTGAAGCTTTCTTT. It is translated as CASSEFPHHEDMNTEAFF.

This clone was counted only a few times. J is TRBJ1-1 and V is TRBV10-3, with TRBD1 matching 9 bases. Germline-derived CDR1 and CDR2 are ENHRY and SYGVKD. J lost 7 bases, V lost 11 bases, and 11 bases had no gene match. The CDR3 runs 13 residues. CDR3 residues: CAAGQGELGEAFF. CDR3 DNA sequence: TGTGCCGCGGGACAGGGTGAGTTAGGTGAAGCTTTCTTT.

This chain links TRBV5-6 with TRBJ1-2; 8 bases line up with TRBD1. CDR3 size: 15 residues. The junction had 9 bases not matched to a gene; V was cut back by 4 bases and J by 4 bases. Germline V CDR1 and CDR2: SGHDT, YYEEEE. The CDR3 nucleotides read TGTGCCAGCAGCCCCCGTCAGGGGGCGAGCTATGGCTACACCTTC. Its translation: CASSPRQGASYGYTF.

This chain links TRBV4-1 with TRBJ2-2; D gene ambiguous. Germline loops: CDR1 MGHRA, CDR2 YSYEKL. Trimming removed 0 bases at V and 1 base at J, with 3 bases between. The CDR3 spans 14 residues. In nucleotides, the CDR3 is TGCGCCAGCAGCCAAGATATGAACACCGGGGAGCTGTTTTTT. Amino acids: CASSQDMNTGELFF.

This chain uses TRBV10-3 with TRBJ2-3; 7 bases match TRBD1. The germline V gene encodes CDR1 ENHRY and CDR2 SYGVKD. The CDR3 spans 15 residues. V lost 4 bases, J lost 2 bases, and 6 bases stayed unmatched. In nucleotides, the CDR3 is TGTGCCATCAGTGGCCGGGACAGCATCACAGATACGCAGTATTTT. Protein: CAISGRDSITDTQYF.

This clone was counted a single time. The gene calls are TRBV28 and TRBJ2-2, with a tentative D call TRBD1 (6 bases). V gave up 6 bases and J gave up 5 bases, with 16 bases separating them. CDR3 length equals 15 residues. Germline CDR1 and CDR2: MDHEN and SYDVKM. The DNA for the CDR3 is TGTGCCAGCAGCTCATACACAGGGTGGACCGGGGAGCTGTTTTTT. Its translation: CASSSYTGWTGELFF.

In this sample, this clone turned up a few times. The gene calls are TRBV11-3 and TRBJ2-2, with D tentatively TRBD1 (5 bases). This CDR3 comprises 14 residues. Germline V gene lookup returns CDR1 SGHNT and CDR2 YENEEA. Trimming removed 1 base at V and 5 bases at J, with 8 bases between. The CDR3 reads CASSLGQGTGELFF. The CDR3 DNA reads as TGTGCCAGCAGCTTAGGCCAGGGTACCGGGGAGCTGTTTTTT.

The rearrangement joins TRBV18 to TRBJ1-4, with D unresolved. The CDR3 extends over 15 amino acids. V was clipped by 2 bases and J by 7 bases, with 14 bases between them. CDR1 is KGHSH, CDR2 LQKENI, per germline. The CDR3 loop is CASSPAWGGGEKLFF. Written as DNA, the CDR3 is TGTGCCAGCTCACCAGCATGGGGTGGAGGTGAAAAACTGTTTTTT. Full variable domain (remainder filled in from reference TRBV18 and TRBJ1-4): NAGVMQNPRHLVRRRGQEARLRCSPMKGHSHVYWYRQLPEEGLKFMVYLQKENIIDESGMPKERFSAEFPKEGPSILRIQQVVRGDSAAYFCASSPAWGGGEKLFFGSGTQLSVL.

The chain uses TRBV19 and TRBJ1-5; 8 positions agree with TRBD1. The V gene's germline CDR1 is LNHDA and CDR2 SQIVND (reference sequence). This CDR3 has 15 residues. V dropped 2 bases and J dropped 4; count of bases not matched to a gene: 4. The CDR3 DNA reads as TGTGCCAGTAGTATATACAGGGGGAGAAATCAGCCCCAGCATTTT. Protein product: CASSIYRGRNQPQHF.

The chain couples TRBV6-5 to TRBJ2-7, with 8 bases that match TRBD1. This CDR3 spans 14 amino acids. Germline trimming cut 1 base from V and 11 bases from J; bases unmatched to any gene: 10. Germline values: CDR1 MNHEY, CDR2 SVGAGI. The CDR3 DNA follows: TGTGCCAGCAGTTACTTCGGGACAGGTCAAGTGGAGTACTTC. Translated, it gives CASSYFGTGQVEYF.

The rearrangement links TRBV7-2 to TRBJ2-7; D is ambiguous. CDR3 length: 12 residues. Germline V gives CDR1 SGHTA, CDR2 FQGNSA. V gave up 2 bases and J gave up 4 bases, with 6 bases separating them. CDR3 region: CASSLISYEQYF. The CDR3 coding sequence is TGTGCCAGCAGCTTAATCAGTTACGAGCAGTACTTC.

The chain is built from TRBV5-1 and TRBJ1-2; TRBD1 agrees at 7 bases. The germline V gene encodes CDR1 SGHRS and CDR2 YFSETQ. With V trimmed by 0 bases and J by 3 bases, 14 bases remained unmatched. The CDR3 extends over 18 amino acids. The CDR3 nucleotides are TGCGCCAGCAGCTTGGGTTTCTTCGGGACAGTTAATTACTATGGCTACACCTTC. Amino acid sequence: CASSLGFFGTVNYYGYTF.

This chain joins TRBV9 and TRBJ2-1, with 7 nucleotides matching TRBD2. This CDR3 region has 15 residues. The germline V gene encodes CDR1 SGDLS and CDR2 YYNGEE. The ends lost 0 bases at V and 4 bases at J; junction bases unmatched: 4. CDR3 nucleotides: TGTGCCAGCAGCGTAGAGCGGGATAGATACAATGAGCAGTTCTTC. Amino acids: CASSVERDRYNEQFF.

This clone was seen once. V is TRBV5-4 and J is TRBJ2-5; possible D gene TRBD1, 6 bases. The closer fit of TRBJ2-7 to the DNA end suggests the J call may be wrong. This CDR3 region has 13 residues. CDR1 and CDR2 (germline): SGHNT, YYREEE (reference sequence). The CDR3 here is CASSPPSGVEQYF. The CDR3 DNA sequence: TGTGCCAGCAGCCCCCCGTCAGGGGTCGAGCAGTACTTC.

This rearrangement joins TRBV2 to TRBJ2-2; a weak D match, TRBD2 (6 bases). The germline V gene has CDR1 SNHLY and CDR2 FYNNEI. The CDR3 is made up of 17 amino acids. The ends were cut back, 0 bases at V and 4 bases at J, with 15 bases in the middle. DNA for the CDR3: TGTGCCAGCAGTGAAGCTGGAGGGAGAATCGGCACCGGGGAGCTGTTTTTT. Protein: CASSEAGGRIGTGELFF.

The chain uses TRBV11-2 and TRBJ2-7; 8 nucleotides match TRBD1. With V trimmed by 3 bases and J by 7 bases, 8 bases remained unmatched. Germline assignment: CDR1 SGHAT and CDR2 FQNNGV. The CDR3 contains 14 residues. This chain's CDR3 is CASSLIYRGWEQYF. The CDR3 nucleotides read TGTGCCAGCAGCTTGATATACAGGGGGTGGGAGCAGTACTTC.

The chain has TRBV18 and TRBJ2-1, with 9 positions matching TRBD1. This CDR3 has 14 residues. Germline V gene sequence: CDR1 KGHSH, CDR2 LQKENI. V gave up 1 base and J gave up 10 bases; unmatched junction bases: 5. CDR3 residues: CASSPRKDRGEQFF. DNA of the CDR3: TGTGCCAGCTCACCACGGAAGGACAGGGGAGAGCAGTTCTTC.

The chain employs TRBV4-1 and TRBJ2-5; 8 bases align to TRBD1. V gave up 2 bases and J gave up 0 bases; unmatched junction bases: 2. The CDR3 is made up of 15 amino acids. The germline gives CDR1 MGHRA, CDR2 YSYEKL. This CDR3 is CASSQRQGYQETQYF. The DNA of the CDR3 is TGCGCCAGCAGCCAAAGACAGGGGTACCAAGAGACCCAGTACTTC.

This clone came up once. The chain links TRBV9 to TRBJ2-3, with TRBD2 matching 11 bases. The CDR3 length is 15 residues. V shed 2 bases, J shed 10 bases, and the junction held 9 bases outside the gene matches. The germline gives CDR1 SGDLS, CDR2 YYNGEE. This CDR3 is CASSVDSGGARAQYF. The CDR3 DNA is TGTGCCAGCAGCGTTGATAGCGGGGGGGCGCGGGCGCAGTATTTT.

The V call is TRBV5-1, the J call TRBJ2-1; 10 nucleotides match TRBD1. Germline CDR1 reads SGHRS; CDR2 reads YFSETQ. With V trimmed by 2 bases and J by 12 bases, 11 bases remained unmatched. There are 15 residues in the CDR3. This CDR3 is CASSFRPGTGEPQFF. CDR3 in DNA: TGCGCCAGCAGCTTTCGCCCCGGGACAGGGGAGCCGCAGTTCTTC. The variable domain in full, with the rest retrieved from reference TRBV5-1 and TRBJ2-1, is KAGVTQTPRYLIKTRGQQVTLSCSPISGHRSVSWYQQTPGQGLQFLFEYFSETQRNKGNFPGRFSGRQFSNSRSEMNVSTLELGDSALYLCASSFRPGTGEPQFFGPGTRLTVL.

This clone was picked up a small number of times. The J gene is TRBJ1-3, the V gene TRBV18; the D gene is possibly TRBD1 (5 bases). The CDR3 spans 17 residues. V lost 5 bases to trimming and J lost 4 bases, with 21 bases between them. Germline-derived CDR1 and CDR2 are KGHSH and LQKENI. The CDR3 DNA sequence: TGTGCCAGCTCATCCCAGGGAAGTTATGGAGTAGGAAACACCATATATTTT. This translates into CASSSQGSYGVGNTIYF.

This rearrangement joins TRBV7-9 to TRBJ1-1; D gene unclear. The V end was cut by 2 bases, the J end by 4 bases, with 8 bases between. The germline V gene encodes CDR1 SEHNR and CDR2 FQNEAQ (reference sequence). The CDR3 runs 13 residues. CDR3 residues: CASSLRESTEAFF. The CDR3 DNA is TGTGCCAGCAGCTTAAGGGAGAGCACTGAAGCTTTCTTT.

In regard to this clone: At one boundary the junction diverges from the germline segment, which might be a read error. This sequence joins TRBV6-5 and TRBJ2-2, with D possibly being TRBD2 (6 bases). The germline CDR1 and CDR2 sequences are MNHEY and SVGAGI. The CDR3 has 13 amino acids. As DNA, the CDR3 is TGTGCCAGCACTAGCAGGAACACCGGGGGGCTGTTTTTT. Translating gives CASTSRNTGGLFF.